The rows below give T cell receptor beta chains drawn from one sample of a study of blood T cell repertoires in COVID-19. Generated by immunoSEQ multiplex PCR, the TCRdb table keeps only in-frame clones and is missing some. The sample has under 250,000 clones, around four fifths seen once. Sequences were obtained from peripheral blood. All receptors come from a man in his forties with active or convalescent COVID-19. Each CDR3 is given with its conserved first and last residue. Each record gives: V gene, J gene, CDR3 length, D gene, clone size, CDR3 DNA, CDR3 protein. A D gene is named only where the DNA matches it firmly. Size values are once, few and many counts, or a class for expanded clones, and some rows have none.

TRBV18	TRBJ2-7	13	-	many	TGTGCCAGCTCACAGGACAGCTCCTACGAGCAGTACTTC	CASSQDSSYEQYF
TRBV4-1	TRBJ2-3	16	TRBD1	-	TGCGCCAGCAGCCAGCCGGGACAGGGGAGCACAGATACGCAGTATTTT	CASSQPGQGSTDTQYF
TRBV19	TRBJ2-5	15	TRBD2	-	TGTGCCAGTAGTTCAGCCGGGAGGGACCAAGAGACCCAGTACTTC	CASSSAGRDQETQYF
TRBV6-2/TRBV6-3	TRBJ1-5	13	-	-	TGTGCCAGCAGCGCACAGGGACGACAGCCCCAGCATTTT	CASSAQGRQPQHF
TRBV3-1/TRBV3-2	TRBJ1-2	15	-	few	TGTGCCAGCAGCCAAGATCAGGGCGTGATTGGGGGCTACACCTTC	CASSQDQGVIGGYTF
TRBV19	TRBJ2-2	14	TRBD2	-	TGTGCCAGTCGGACTAGCGGGAGTCTCGGGGAGCTGTTTTTT	CASRTSGSLGELFF
TRBV9	TRBJ1-1	15	TRBD1	-	TGTGCCAGCAGCGCGTGGGGGACAGGGAACACTGAAGCTTTCTTT	CASSAWGTGNTEAFF
TRBV11-2	TRBJ1-4	15	-	-	TGTGCCAGCAGCCTCAACCAGGGTCGTGGTGAAAAACTGTTTTTT	CASSLNQGRGEKLFF
TRBV7-9	TRBJ2-7	13	-	-	TGTGCCAGCAGTGGGCCCCCTACGGAAGAGCAGTACTTC	CASSGPPTEEQYF
TRBV19	TRBJ1-4	15	-	-	TGTGCCAGTAGAGCGTCCTGGTCCCACAATGAAAAACTGTTTTTT	CASRASWSHNEKLFF
TRBV3-1/TRBV3-2	TRBJ2-7	15	TRBD2	-	TGTGCCAGCAGGCGGACTAGCGGGAGGTCCTACGAGCAGTACTTC	CASRRTSGRSYEQYF
TRBV24-1	TRBJ1-2	15	-	-	TGTGCCACCAGTGATTTAGACCACAGTGGACAGGGCTACACCTTC	CATSDLDHSGQGYTF
TRBV5-1	TRBJ2-7	13	-	-	TGCGCCAGCAGCTTGGCCCCGGCCTACGAGCAGTACTTC	CASSLAPAYEQYF
TRBV5-5	TRBJ1-1	16	-	-	TGTGCCAGCAGCCCGGCAAGACAGGTCCGGAACACTGAAGCTTTCTTT	CASSPARQVRNTEAFF
TRBV6-5	TRBJ1-1	12	-	-	TGTGCCAGTGGGGGGAGGGGGACTGAAGCTTTCTTT	CASGGRGTEAFF
TRBV6-5	TRBJ2-7	14	-	-	TGTGCCAGCAGTTACTCGGGCAACTCCTACGAGCAGTACTTC	CASSYSGNSYEQYF